This entry describes one T cell receptor beta chain. Antigen specificity is unknown. The PCR employed 60 Vbeta primers together with 13 Jbeta primers. Using immunoSEQ multiplex PCR, the repertoire was profiled, and TCRdb retains in-frame clones only, with some absent. The table includes about 100,000 clones, around 80% detected once. The sample belongs to a study of cytomegalovirus exposure and HLA in healthy donors. Regarding the study as a whole: Per published reports, the classifier diagnosed cytomegalovirus status with high specificity and sensitivity. Sequencing had likely introduced a cluster of highly shared sequence variants as an artifact.

J was trimmed by 1 base and V by 1 base; bases with no gene match: 6. The CDR3 contains 17 residues. Germline-derived CDR1 and CDR2 are SGHTA and FQGNSA. The chain carries TRBV7-2 and TRBJ1-1; 10 bases align to TRBD1. The receptor comes from a female donor in good health and CMV-seropositive. Sequenced input: PBMCs. This CDR3 reads CASSLEATGGANTEAFF. CDR3 in DNA: TGTGCCAGCAGCTTAGAAGCGACAGGGGGCGCGAACACTGAAGCTTTCTTT.